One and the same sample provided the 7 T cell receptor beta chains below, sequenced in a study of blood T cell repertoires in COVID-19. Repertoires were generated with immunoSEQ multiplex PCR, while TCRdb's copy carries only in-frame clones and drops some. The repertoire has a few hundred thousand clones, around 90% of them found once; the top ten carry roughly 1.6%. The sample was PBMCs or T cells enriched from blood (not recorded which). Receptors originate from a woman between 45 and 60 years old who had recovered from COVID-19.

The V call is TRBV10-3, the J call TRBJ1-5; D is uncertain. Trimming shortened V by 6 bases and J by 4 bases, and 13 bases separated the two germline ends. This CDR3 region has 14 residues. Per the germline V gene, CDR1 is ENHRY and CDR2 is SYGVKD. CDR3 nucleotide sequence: TGTGCCATCAGGGGAGTGAACCTAAATCAGCCCCAGCATTTT. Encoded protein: CAIRGVNLNQPQHF.

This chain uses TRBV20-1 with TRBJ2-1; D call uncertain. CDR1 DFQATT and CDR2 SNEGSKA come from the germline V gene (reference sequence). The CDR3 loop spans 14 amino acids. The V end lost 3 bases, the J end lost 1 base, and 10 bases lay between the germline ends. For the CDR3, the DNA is TGCAGTGCTAGTCGAAGCGCATCCTACAATGAGCAGTTCTTC. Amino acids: CSASRSASYNEQFF.

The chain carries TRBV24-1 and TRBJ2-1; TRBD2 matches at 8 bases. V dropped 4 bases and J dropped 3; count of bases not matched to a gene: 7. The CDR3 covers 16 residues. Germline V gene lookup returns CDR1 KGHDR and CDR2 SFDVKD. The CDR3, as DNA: TGTGCCACCAGTGAGGAGAGCGGGAGAAACTACAATGAGCAGTTCTTC. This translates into CATSEESGRNYNEQFF.

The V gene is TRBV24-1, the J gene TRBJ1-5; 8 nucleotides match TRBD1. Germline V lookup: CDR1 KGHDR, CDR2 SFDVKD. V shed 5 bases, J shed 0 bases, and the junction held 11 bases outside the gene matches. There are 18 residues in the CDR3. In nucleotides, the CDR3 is TGTGCCACCAGTGCCCTCGGACAGGGCACTTATAGCAATCAGCCCCAGCATTTT. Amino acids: CATSALGQGTYSNQPQHF.

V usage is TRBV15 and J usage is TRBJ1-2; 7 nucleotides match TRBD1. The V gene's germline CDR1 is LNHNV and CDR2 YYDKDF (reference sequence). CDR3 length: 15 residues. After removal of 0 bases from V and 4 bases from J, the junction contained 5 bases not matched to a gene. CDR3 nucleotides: TGTGCCACCAGCAGAGACAGGGGGACAAGCTATGGCTACACCTTC. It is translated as CATSRDRGTSYGYTF.

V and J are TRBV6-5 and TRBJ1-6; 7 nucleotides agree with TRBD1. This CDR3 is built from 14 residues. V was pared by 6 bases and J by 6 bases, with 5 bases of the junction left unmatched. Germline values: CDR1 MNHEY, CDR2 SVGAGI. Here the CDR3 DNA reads TGTGCCAGCAGAAGACAGGGAGGTAATTCACCCCTCCACTTT. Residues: CASRRQGGNSPLHF.

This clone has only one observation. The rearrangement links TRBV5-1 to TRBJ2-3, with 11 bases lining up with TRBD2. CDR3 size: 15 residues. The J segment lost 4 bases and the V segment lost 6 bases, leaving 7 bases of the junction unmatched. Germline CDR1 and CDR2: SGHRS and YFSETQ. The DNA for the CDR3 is TGCGCCAGCAAGATAGCGGGAGGGCTCCCAGATACGCAGTATTTT. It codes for CASKIAGGLPDTQYF.